This T cell receptor beta chain appears in the sequencing data of a study of CD8 T cells in Susac syndrome. Sequencing of TCR beta was carried out in blood CD8+ and CD4+ T cells. It was treatment-naive patients with stable or active relapsing-remitting disease who made up the multiple sclerosis controls. The ends lost 2 bases at V and 5 bases at J; junction bases unmatched: 7. The CDR3 is 15 amino acids. The germline V gene encodes CDR1 MNHEY and CDR2 SVGAGI. After extraction with the RNeasy kit, about 0.45 to 1 ug of the RNA was reverse transcribed using random hexamers. Amplification of the TCR beta CDR3 was carried out by immunoSEQ multiplex PCR, which spanned a total of 54 Vbeta and 13 Jbeta segments. Using its own MiXCR run on the immunoSEQ multiplex PCR reads, TCRdb lists one record per CDR3 protein. The sample holds 150,000 to 200,000 distinct CDR3 sequences, approximately 95% seen once.

The TCR comes from a human donor with multiple sclerosis. The V call is TRBV6-5, the J call TRBJ2-7; 9 nucleotides agree with TRBD2. The sample was CD8+ T cells from PBMCs. Here the CDR3 reads CASSYLGLAGHEQYF. DNA for the CDR3: TGTGCCAGCAGTTACCTGGGACTAGCAGGCCACGAGCAGTACTTC.